This T cell receptor beta chain was found in a study of T cell changes during pregnancy in multiple sclerosis. This CDR3 has 13 amino acids. V was pared by 6 bases and J by 5 bases, with 5 bases of the junction left unmatched. The germline CDR1 and CDR2 sequences are SNHLY and FYNNEI. Sequencing used immunoSEQ multiplex PCR; TCRdb keeps in-frame clones, though not all of them. Of about 40,000 clones in the sample, roughly 90% were seen once. The V call is TRBV2, the J call TRBJ2-7; 9 nucleotides align to TRBD2. The TCR comes from a female donor with multiple sclerosis, enrolled in a pregnancy study. This specimen consisted of CD4+ T cells from peripheral blood mononuclear cells, obtained in the second trimester of pregnancy. This chain's CDR3 is CASRLAGANEQYF. CDR3 sequence (DNA): TGTGCCAGCAGGTTAGCGGGAGCGAACGAGCAGTACTTC.